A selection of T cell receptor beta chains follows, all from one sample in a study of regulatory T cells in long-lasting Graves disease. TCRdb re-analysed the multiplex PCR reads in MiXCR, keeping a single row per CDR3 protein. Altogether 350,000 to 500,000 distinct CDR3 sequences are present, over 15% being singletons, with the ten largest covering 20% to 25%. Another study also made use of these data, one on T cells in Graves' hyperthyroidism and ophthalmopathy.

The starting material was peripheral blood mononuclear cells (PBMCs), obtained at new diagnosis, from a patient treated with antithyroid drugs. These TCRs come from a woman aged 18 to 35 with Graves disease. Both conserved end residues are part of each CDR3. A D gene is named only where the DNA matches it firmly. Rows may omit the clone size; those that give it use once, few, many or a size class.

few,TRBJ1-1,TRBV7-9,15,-,CASSLSVAPNTEAFF,TGTGCCAGCAGCTTATCGGTTGCACCGAACACTGAAGCTTTCTTT
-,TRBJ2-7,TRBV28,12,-,CASSFNGFEQYF,TGTGCCAGCAGTTTTAACGGTTTCGAGCAGTACTTC
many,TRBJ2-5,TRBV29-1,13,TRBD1,CSVAGQGQETQYF,TGCAGCGTCGCGGGACAGGGACAAGAGACCCAGTACTTC
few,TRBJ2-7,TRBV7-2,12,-,CASSSKAYEQYF,TGTGCCAGCAGCTCGAAGGCATACGAGCAGTACTTC
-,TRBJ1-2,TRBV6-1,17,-,CASSEQDGSGPNYGYTF,TGTGCCAGCAGTGAGCAGGATGGGTCAGGACCCAACTATGGCTACACCTTC
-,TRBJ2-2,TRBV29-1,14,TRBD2,CSVALAGGTGELFF,TGCAGCGTTGCACTAGCGGGAGGCACCGGGGAGCTGTTTTTT
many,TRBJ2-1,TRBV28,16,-,CASSLYTGQDGQEQFF,TGTGCCAGCAGTCTATATACAGGGCAGGACGGTCAGGAGCAGTTCTTC
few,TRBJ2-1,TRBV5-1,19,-,CASSLERDSPKAPYNEQFF,TGCGCCAGCAGCTTGGAGAGGGACTCCCCGAAAGCTCCCTACAATGAGCAGTTCTTC
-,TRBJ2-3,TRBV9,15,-,CASSASGSSTDTQYF,TGTGCCAGCAGCGCGAGCGGCTCTAGCACAGATACGCAGTATTTT
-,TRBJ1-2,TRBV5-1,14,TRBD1,CASSSGTGVQGYTF,TGCGCCAGCAGCTCCGGGACAGGGGTTCAGGGCTACACCTTC
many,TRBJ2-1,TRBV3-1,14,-,CASSSFTGNNEQFF,TGTGCCAGCAGCTCATTCACAGGGAACAATGAGCAGTTCTTC
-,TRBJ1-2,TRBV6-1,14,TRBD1,CASSRRGPYYGYTF,TGTGCCAGCAGTCGGAGGGGGCCCTACTATGGCTACACCTTC
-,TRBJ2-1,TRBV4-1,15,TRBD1,CASSQPGQGFELQSF,TGCGCCAGCAGCCAGCCGGGACAGGGGTTTGAGTTACAGTCCTTC
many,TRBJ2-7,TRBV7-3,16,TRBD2,CASSPQGRAFCYEQYF,TGTGCCAGCAGCCCTCAAGGGAGGGCCTTTTGCTACGAGCAGTACTTC